The TCR beta chain under discussion was sequenced for a study of sequential checkpoint blockade in melanoma. Study background: Each arm's sequence ended with maintenance nivolumab. 85 to 95 pretreatment tumor DNA samples were TCRβ immunosequenced. Study-wide results and caveats: T-cell fraction and clonality followed PD-L1 and CD8+ counts, not mutational load.

Notes on this clone: Its antigen is not identified.

The data were produced by immunoSEQ multiplex PCR, yet TCRdb's version contains in-frame clones alone and is incomplete. The sample includes 6,500 to 9,000 clones, about a quarter of them seen just once. Germline V gives CDR1 MNHGY, CDR2 SAAAGT. The CDR3 contains 16 residues. With V trimmed by 0 bases and J by 9 bases, 8 bases remained unmatched. Regarding treatment: randomized to nivolumab then ipilimumab (arm A) or the reverse (arm B). The starting material was tumor tissue (inferred from file names), obtained from a patient given nivolumab and ipilimumab in sequence. The chain uses TRBV6-8 and TRBJ1-6; 7 positions agree with TRBD1. The clonotype originates from a human donor with melanoma. The CDR3 region is CASSYSGGASGSPLHF. Written as DNA, the CDR3 is TGTGCCAGCAGTTACTCAGGGGGCGCATCGGGTTCACCCCTCCACTTT.